Below are 7 T cell receptor beta chains sequenced from a single sample in a study of blood T cell repertoires in COVID-19. Method: immunoSEQ multiplex PCR; TCRdb's copy keeps in-frame clones and lacks some. The sample has about 130,000 clones; around four fifths are singletons. Sequencing used PBMCs or T cells enriched from blood (not recorded which). The receptor source for this set is a man aged 40-50 years with acute COVID-19.

Details on this clone: This specimen includes other DNA sequences encoding the same CDR3. This chain links TRBV28 with TRBJ1-1, with 7 bases aligning to TRBD1. Germline values: CDR1 MDHEN, CDR2 SYDVKM. Unmatched junction bases numbered 5, after V lost 2 bases and J lost 14 bases. The CDR3 totals 11 residues. CDR3 protein: CASSLDRVAFF. CDR3 sequence (DNA): TGTGCCAGCAGTTTAGACAGGGTAGCCTTCTTT. Looking up the rest from reference TRBV28 and TRBJ1-1 gives the full variable domain: DVKVTQSSRYLVKRTGEKVFLECVQDMDHENMFWYRQDPGLGLRLIYFSYDVKMKEKGDIPEGYSVSREKKERFSLILESASTNQTSMYLCASSLDRVAFFGQGTRLTVV.

This clone was detected once. The chain links TRBV7-9 to TRBJ2-3; 12 bases agree with TRBD2. The CDR3 totals 17 residues. The V gene end was trimmed by 5 bases and the J gene end by 4 bases; junction bases not matched to a gene: 10. CDR1 is SEHNR, CDR2 FQNEAQ, per germline (reference sequence). CDR3 region: CASSLQTSGGFSDTQYF. CDR3 in DNA: TGTGCCAGCAGCCTACAGACTAGCGGGGGTTTCTCAGATACGCAGTATTTT.

V gene TRBV28 combines with J gene TRBJ1-5; 7 bases align to TRBD1. The V gene's germline CDR1 is MDHEN and CDR2 SYDVKM. V lost 3 bases to trimming and J lost 7 bases; unmatched junction nucleotides: 6. This CDR3 spans 14 amino acids. CDR3 protein: CASSFQQGSQPQHF. CDR3 in DNA: TGTGCCAGCAGTTTCCAACAGGGGAGCCAGCCCCAGCATTTT.

V gene TRBV10-3 combines with J gene TRBJ2-3; 9 positions agree with TRBD2. The CDR3 consists of 15 residues. The germline CDR1 and CDR2 sequences are ENHRY and SYGVKD. The V and J ends lost 6 bases and 2 bases, in that order; junction bases with no gene match: 6. CDR3 protein: CAIRERGADTDTQYF. DNA for the CDR3: TGTGCCATCAGGGAGCGGGGGGCTGACACAGATACGCAGTATTTT.

The rearrangement links TRBV24-1 to TRBJ2-2; weak D call: TRBD1 (8 bases). This CDR3 is 16 amino acids long. V gave up 6 bases and J gave up 2 bases, with 15 bases separating them. The V gene's germline CDR1 is KGHDR and CDR2 SFDVKD. CDR3 amino acids: CATSPGGQGNTGELFF. The CDR3 region has the DNA TGTGCCACCAGTCCGGGAGGACAGGGAAACACCGGGGAGCTGTTTTTT.

This chain joins TRBV9 and TRBJ1-1; 7 bases map to TRBD1. V trimming: 3 bases; J trimming: 2 bases; junction bases outside the gene matches: 10. CDR3 length: 16 amino acids. Germline-derived CDR1 and CDR2 are SGDLS and YYNGEE. The CDR3 DNA sequence: TGTGCCAGCAGCGCCGACAGGGCGGTCGGAAACACTGAAGCTTTCTTT. Its protein product is CASSADRAVGNTEAFF.

The chain combines TRBV18 with TRBJ2-2; 7 nucleotides match TRBD1. The CDR3 is 16 amino acids. J lost 6 bases, V lost 5 bases, and 12 bases had no gene match. Germline CDR1 reads KGHSH; CDR2 reads LQKENI. The CDR3 DNA follows: TGTGCCAGCTCAGGGTCCGAGGGGGCCATATCCGGGGAGCTGTTTTTT. Translating gives CASSGSEGAISGELFF.